This TCR beta chain came from a study of T cells in women clearing cervical HPV infection. Across the whole study: Cases were women with histologically confirmed HPV16-related CIN3 or worse, including a couple of invasive cancers. General observations from the study: CIN3+ cases had significantly higher TCR repertoire richness than controls, but evenness did not differ.

Genomic DNA, averaging approximately 1,300 ng per sample, yielded TCR beta CDR3 via immunoSEQ. Produced via immunoSEQ multiplex PCR; TCRdb's table is partial and in-frame only. This sample's clone table lists 25,000 to 35,000 clones. The germline CDR1 and CDR2 sequences are SSHAT and FNYEAQ (reference sequence). The CDR3 runs 15 residues. As for this clone: The antigen remains unidentified. The junction departs from germline at one end; a sequencing error may be responsible. Sequencing ends 3 residues short of the CDR3 end; the germline J gene provides the rest.

The TCR comes from a woman between 18 and 70 years old with a cervical HPV16 infection that either progressed to CIN3+ or cleared (not recorded which). This chain uses TRBV7-7 with TRBJ2-5, with 9 positions matching TRBD1. Sequencing was carried out using blood buffy coat. Incomplete CDR3 DNA: TGTGCTAGCAGCTTAGAGGACAGGGGTTTGGAGACC. It encodes CASSLEDRGLET. The entire CDR3 reads CASSLEDRGLETQYF.